A selection of T cell receptor beta chains follows, all from one sample in a study of blood T cell repertoires in COVID-19. Libraries were prepared by immunoSEQ multiplex PCR; TCRdb keeps only in-frame clonotypes and omits some of them. The profile shows some 57,000 clones, around 90% of them singletons. Source material: peripheral blood. These receptors were obtained from a man between 65 and 85 years old with acute or convalescent COVID-19. The CDR3 runs from the conserved cysteine through the conserved F or W.

v_call	j_call	cdr3_aa
TRBV4-1	TRBJ2-7	CASSQEQGALIYF
TRBV11-2	TRBJ2-3	CASSLGLASDTQYF
TRBV7-9	TRBJ2-1	CASSNTSGNNEQFF
TRBV3-1/TRBV3-2	TRBJ2-1	CASSQTSGVHNEQFF
TRBV27	TRBJ1-1	CASRRAQGHTEAFF
TRBV15	TRBJ2-7	CATSRDPLGEQYF
TRBV19	TRBJ1-2	CASSSKGANYGYTF
TRBV14	TRBJ2-7	CASSAYPGQGSYEQYF
TRBV5-1	TRBJ1-1	CASGNNRGATEAFF
TRBV3-1/TRBV3-2	TRBJ2-7	CASSQDYTGADEQYF
TRBV6-5	TRBJ1-1	CASSYSIAGDTEAFF
TRBV9	TRBJ1-2	CASSEGTGGHLYGYTF
TRBV19	TRBJ1-2	CASSTVPSGESRNGYTF
TRBV5-4	TRBJ2-2	CASSWTGYGELFF
TRBV5-4	TRBJ1-2	CASSFPGQGYGYTF
TRBV11-2	TRBJ2-3	CASSFQGWYGTDTQYF
TRBV7-8	TRBJ1-6	CASSPGLNNSPLHF
TRBV6-5	TRBJ2-1	CATQPGHGNNEQFF
TRBV24-1	TRBJ2-3	CATSDPTSGDTQYF
TRBV3-1/TRBV3-2	TRBJ1-2	CASSAGQIYGYTF
TRBV9	TRBJ1-4	CASSKLQGALEKLFF
TRBV3-1/TRBV3-2	TRBJ2-2	CASSQDEGVVGTGELFF
TRBV3-1/TRBV3-2	TRBJ2-5	CASSQLGETQYF
TRBV6-6	TRBJ2-2	CASARAASGTGELFF
TRBV5-4	TRBJ2-2	CASSRESGELFF
TRBV3-1/TRBV3-2	TRBJ1-1	CASSQERQSGTEAFF
TRBV9	TRBJ2-1	CASSYSGRLNEQFF
TRBV2	TRBJ1-2	CASSAFLGAATNYGYTF
TRBV27	TRBJ1-5	CASSLRVGNQPQHF
TRBV19	TRBJ2-5	CASRPTSDQETQYF
TRBV7-2	TRBJ2-3	CASSQIGTSRTDTQYF
TRBV20-1	TRBJ1-3	CSASGATGNTIYF
TRBV3-1/TRBV3-2	TRBJ2-1	CASSKKAGGSYNEQFF
TRBV7-3	TRBJ2-1	CASSTQGGQLYNEQFF
TRBV19	TRBJ1-6	CASRRGRESPLHF
TRBV6-5	TRBJ2-2	CASRGGSSNTGELFF
TRBV10-3	TRBJ2-1	CATSLTRDRHYNEQFF
TRBV5-6	TRBJ1-1	CASSLRGTEAFF